A selection of T cell receptor beta chains follows, all from one sample in a study of response to subunit inactivated influenza vaccine. MiXCR, run by TCRdb on the RT-PCR reads, gives a single entry per CDR3 protein. Altogether a few hundred thousand distinct CDR3 sequences are present, approximately 11% being singletons, with the ten largest covering about 12%. The sample here was PBMCs from blood, taken roughly 48 days after vaccination. These receptor sequences come from a man in his forties or fifties who received an inactivated influenza vaccine. Each CDR3 is given with its conserved first and last residue. The D gene is left open where the match is weak. Clone size is shown for a subset of rows, as once, few, many or a class of expanded clone.

>.|15|TRBJ2-3|TRBV7-2|few
TGTGCCAGCAGCCCCTGGGTCGGCGGCACAGATACGCAGTATTTT
CASSPWVGGTDTQYF
>.|14|TRBJ2-2|TRBV12-3/TRBV12-4|few
TGTGCCAGCAGTTTCCTGGGACCCACCGGGGAGCTGTTTTTT
CASSFLGPTGELFF
>.|14|TRBJ2-7|TRBV7-9|.
TGTGCCAGCAGCTTAGGTGGTGCGGCGGGGGAGCAGTACTTC
CASSLGGAAGEQYF
>.|15|TRBJ2-7|TRBV7-9|many
TGTGCCAGCAGCTTCTCGGGGGACGTAGCCTACGAGCAGTACTTC
CASSFSGDVAYEQYF
>TRBD1|12|TRBJ1-1|TRBV29-1|many
TGCAGCGTTGTTCCAGGGGGGACTGAAGCTTTCTTT
CSVVPGGTEAFF
>.|17|TRBJ2-2|TRBV12-3/TRBV12-4|many
TGTGCCAGCAATCCCTACCCCGGGCCAGATAACACCGGGGAGCTGTTTTTT
CASNPYPGPDNTGELFF
>.|12|TRBJ2-3|TRBV7-8|.
TGTGCCAGCAGCCCACAACCGGAGGTTCAGTATTTT
CASSPQPEVQYF
>TRBD2|15|TRBJ2-1|TRBV7-9|.
TGTGCCAGCAGGGAGCGGGGGGGCTCCTACAATGAGCAGTTCTTC
CASRERGGSYNEQFF
>.|12|TRBJ2-3|TRBV20-1|many
TGCAGTGCTAGTCTAGAGACAGATACGCAGTATTTT
CSASLETDTQYF
>.|15|TRBJ2-7|TRBV11-2|few
TGTGCCAGCAGCCCCTCATCAGGGGATGCTTCCGAGCAGTACTTC
CASSPSSGDASEQYF
>.|16|TRBJ2-2|TRBV7-3|.
TGTGCCAGCAGCTTAGATGGAGGTTCGAACACCGGGGAGCTGTTTTTT
CASSLDGGSNTGELFF
>.|13|TRBJ2-7|TRBV3-1|.
TGTGCCAGCAGCCCTATCCCTCGGGACGAGCAGTACTTC
CASSPIPRDEQYF
>TRBD2|15|TRBJ2-1|TRBV6-1|few
TGTGCCAGCAGCCCCGTTGAGGTGCGGGGGGCTGAGCAGTTCTTC
CASSPVEVRGAEQFF
>.|12|TRBJ2-3|TRBV20-1|few
TGCAGTGCAGGTTCTAGTGCAGATACGCAGTATTTT
CSAGSSADTQYF
>.|14|TRBJ2-1|TRBV5-1|.
TGCGCCAGCAGCTTGGAGGTGACCTACAATGAGCAGTTCTTC
CASSLEVTYNEQFF
>.|16|TRBJ2-1|TRBV6-2/TRBV6-3|.
TGTGCCAGCAGTTACGCAGACAGAAGCTCCTACAATGAGCAGTTCTTC
CASSYADRSSYNEQFF